This T cell receptor beta chain was identified during a study of early T cells in non-severe SARS-CoV-2 infection. The TCR library protocol attached unique molecular identifiers to the individual cDNA molecules. TCRdb processed the 5' RACE reads anew with MiXCR; each CDR3 protein has one entry. The sample lists about 45,000 distinct CDR3 sequences; 9.5% to 13% were seen once. Broader study findings: VDJdb-based annotation leaned toward anti-spike CD8 responses and missed private and CD4 specificities.

A few counts support this clonotype. Its antigen is still unknown. This TCR was sampled from an adult who was a healthcare worker with PCR-confirmed SARS-CoV-2 infection or an uninfected control (not recorded which). Specimen: whole blood.

CDR3 DNA sequence: TGTGCCAGCAGCGGACAGGGGGCAGGCACCGGGGAGCTGTTTTTT. Translated, it gives CASSGQGAGTGELFF. V and J are TRBV28 and TRBJ2-2, with TRBD1 matching over 11 bases. This CDR3 is built from 15 residues. J gave up 4 bases and V 6 bases, and 4 bases lay outside the gene matches. The V gene's germline CDR1 is MDHEN and CDR2 SYDVKM.